The entry below gives a single TCR beta chain sequence along with its context. Its target is not known. The sample is drawn from a study of cytomegalovirus exposure and HLA in healthy donors. Study overall: Within the Caucasian-associated ancestry cluster were around 80% of the approximately 390 genotyped donors. Study findings and constraints: 15,000 to 20,000 TCR beta sequences were associated with HLA alleles at 0.05 false discovery rate in a later analysis. A later analysis linked a missense DCLRE1C variant to TCR beta V- and J-gene trimming. Among TCR beta chains of equal frequency, HLA-associated ones were more clonally expanded in a later analysis.

The PCR used 60 Vbeta and 13 Jbeta primers. Generated by immunoSEQ multiplex PCR, the TCRdb table keeps only in-frame clones and is missing some. Its clone listing holds some 120,000 clones. V dropped 7 bases and J dropped 0 bases, with 18 bases sitting between them. CDR1 and CDR2 (germline): SGHAT, FQNNGV. CDR3 size: 16 residues. The source is a man aged 18 to 29 in good health and CMV-seronegative. The sequenced sample was PBMCs. V is TRBV11-2 and J is TRBJ1-1, with TRBD1 as a possible D gene (6 bases). The CDR3 loop reads CASTTTDRRVNTEAFF. The CDR3 coding sequence is TGTGCCAGCACAACCACAGACAGGAGAGTGAACACTGAAGCTTTCTTT.